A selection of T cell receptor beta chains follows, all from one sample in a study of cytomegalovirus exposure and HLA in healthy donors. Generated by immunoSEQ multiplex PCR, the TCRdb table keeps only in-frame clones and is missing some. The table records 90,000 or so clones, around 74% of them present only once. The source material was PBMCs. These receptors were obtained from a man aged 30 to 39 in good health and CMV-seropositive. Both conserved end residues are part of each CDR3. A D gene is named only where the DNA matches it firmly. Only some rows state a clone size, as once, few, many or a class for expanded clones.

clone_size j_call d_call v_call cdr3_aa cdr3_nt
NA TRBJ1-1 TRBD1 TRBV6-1 CASWRGLGTEAFF TGTGCCAGCTGGAGGGGGCTGGGGACTGAAGCTTTCTTT
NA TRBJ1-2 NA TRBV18 CASSPPSVGENYGYTF TGTGCCAGCTCACCACCGTCGGTGGGAGAGAACTATGGCTACACCTTC
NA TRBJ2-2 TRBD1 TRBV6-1 CATRQGLAGELFF TGTGCCACCCGACAGGGTTTGGCCGGGGAGCTGTTTTTT
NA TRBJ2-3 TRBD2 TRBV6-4 CASSPRVAGGPDTQYF TGTGCCAGCAGTCCCCGGGTAGCGGGGGGGCCAGATACGCAGTATTTT
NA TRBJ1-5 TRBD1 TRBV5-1 CASSLGDRDNQPQHF TGCGCCAGCAGCTTGGGGGACAGGGACAATCAGCCCCAGCATTTT
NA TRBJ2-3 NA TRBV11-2 CASSLGLGVPDTQYF TGTGCCAGCAGCTTAGGCCTGGGCGTTCCAGATACGCAGTATTTT
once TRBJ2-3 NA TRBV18 CASSPLESALTDTQYF TGTGCCAGCTCACCACTGGAGTCTGCGCTCACAGATACGCAGTATTTT
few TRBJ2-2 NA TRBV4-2 CASSQDSGTGELFF TGTGCCAGCAGCCAAGATTCGGGAACCGGGGAGCTGTTTTTT
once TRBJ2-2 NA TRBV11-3 CASSLDAGYYGELFF TGTGCCAGCAGCTTAGATGCAGGGTATTATGGGGAGCTGTTTTTT
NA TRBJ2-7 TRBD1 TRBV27 CASRMGQDIYEQYF TGTGCCAGCAGAATGGGACAGGATATCTACGAGCAGTACTTC
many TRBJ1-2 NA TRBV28 CASTYQGQGFGYTF TGTGCCAGCACCTATCAGGGGCAGGGGTTTGGCTACACCTTC
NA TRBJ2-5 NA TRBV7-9 CASRGHFQETQYF TGTGCCAGCAGGGGACACTTCCAAGAGACCCAGTACTTC
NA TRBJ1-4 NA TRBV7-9 CASSPTEKNEKLFF TGTGCCAGCAGCCCGACAGAGAAAAATGAAAAACTGTTTTTT
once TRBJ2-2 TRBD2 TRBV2 CASSGLSGRGAYTGELFF TGTGCCAGCAGTGGGCTGTCTGGGCGGGGGGCTTACACCGGGGAGCTGTTTTTT
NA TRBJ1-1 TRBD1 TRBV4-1 CASSQVQGVLTEAFF TGCGCCAGCAGCCAAGTCCAGGGGGTCTTAACTGAAGCTTTCTTT
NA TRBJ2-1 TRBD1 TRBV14 CASSLGPLRDREYYNEQFF TGTGCCAGCAGCCTCGGTCCCCTCCGGGACAGAGAGTACTACAATGAGCAGTTCTTC
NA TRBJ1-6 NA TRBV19 CASSAGTPATYNSPLHF TGTGCCAGTAGCGCGGGGACCCCGGCGACCTATAATTCACCCCTCCACTTT
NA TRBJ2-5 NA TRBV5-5 CASSLGLRETQYF TGTGCCAGCAGCTTGGGCCTCAGAGAGACCCAGTACTTC
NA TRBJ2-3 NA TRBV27 CASSLQVPDTQYF TGTGCCAGCAGTTTACAGGTCCCGGATACGCAGTATTTT
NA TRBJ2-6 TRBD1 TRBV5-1 CASSRDSISGANVLTF TGCGCCAGCAGTCGGGACAGTATCTCTGGGGCCAACGTCCTGACTTTC
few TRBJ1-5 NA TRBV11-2 CASSTRDGEPQHF TGTGCCAGCAGCACCCGCGATGGTGAGCCCCAGCATTTT
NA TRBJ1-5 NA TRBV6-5 CASSYQARVQPQHF TGTGCCAGCAGTTACCAAGCTCGGGTTCAGCCCCAGCATTTT
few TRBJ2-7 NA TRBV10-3 CAIGGGYEQYF TGTGCCATCGGCGGCGGATACGAGCAGTACTTC
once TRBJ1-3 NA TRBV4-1 CASSQVRGISSGNTIYF TGCGCCAGCAGCCAAGTTAGAGGGATCTCGAGTGGAAACACCATATATTTT
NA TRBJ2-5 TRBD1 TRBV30 CAWGSGTGQETQYF TGTGCCTGGGGCTCAGGGACAGGACAAGAGACCCAGTACTTC
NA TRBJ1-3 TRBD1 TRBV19 CASSPRTGWGLTGNTIYF TGTGCCAGTAGTCCCCGGACAGGATGGGGACTTACTGGAAACACCATATATTTT
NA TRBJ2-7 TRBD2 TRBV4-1 CASSPTSDPTYEQYF TGCGCCAGCAGCCCTACTAGCGATCCAACCTACGAGCAGTACTTC
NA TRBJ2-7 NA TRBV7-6 CASSLLPSQDYLSYEQYF TGTGCCAGCAGCTTATTGCCTTCCCAGGACTACCTCTCCTACGAGCAGTACTTC
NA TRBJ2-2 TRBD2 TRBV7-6 CASSLEAGALNTGELFF TGTGCCAGCAGCTTAGAAGCGGGGGCCCTGAACACCGGGGAGCTGTTTTTT
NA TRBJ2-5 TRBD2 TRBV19 CASKRLAGGPETQYF TGTGCCAGTAAGAGACTAGCGGGGGGGCCTGAGACCCAGTACTTC
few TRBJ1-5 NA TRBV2 CASSGKGVSNQPQHF TGTGCCAGCAGCGGAAAAGGGGTCAGCAATCAGCCCCAGCATTTT
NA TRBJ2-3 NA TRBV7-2 CASSYTSTSTDTQYF TGTGCCAGCAGCTACACTAGCACCAGCACAGATACGCAGTATTTT
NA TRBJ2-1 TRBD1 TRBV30 CAWSVGQGYNEQFF TGTGCCTGGAGTGTGGGACAGGGATACAATGAGCAGTTCTTC
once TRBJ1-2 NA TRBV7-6 CASSLVSGSDYGYTF TGTGCCAGCAGCTTAGTATCAGGGTCGGACTATGGCTACACCTTC
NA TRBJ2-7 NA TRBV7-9 CASSPSYEQYF TGTGCCAGCAGCCCATCCTACGAGCAGTACTTC
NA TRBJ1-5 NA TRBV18 CASSLKSGGNQPQHF TGTGCCAGCTCACTAAAATCAGGGGGCAATCAGCCCCAGCATTTT
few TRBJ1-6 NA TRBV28 CASRVGNSPLHF TGTGCCAGCCGAGTCGGGAATTCACCCCTCCACTTT
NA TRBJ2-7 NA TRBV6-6 CASSSRAPGDEQYF TGTGCCAGCAGTTCGAGGGCCCCAGGGGACGAGCAGTACTTC
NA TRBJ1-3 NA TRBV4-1 CASSPPPGNTIYF TGCGCCAGCAGCCCTCCCCCTGGAAACACCATATATTTT
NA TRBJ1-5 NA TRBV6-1 CASSDLFYSNQPQHF TGTGCCAGCAGTGATTTGTTTTATAGCAATCAGCCCCAGCATTTT
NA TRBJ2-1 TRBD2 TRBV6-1 CASRPGLSYNEQFF TGTGCCAGTAGGCCGGGACTAAGCTACAATGAGCAGTTCTTC
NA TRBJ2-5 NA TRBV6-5 CASRLGAGDQETQYF TGTGCCAGCAGACTTGGGGCAGGAGACCAAGAGACCCAGTACTTC
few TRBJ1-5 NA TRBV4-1 CASSRGSNQPQHF TGCGCCAGCAGCCGAGGTAGCAATCAGCCCCAGCATTTT
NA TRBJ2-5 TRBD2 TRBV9 CASSVATPSGGTIQETQYF TGTGCCAGCAGCGTAGCGACCCCTAGCGGGGGGACCATACAAGAGACCCAGTACTTC
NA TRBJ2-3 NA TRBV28 CASSLLVSASTDTQYF TGTGCCAGCAGTTTATTGGTTAGCGCTAGCACAGATACGCAGTATTTT
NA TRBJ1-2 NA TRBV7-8 CASSLPPVSLANYGYTF TGTGCCAGCAGCTTACCCCCTGTCAGCCTAGCTAACTATGGCTACACCTTC
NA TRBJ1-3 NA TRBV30 CALTPGGSGNTIYF TGTGCCTTGACCCCGGGGGGCTCTGGAAACACCATATATTTT
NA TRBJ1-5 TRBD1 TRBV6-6 CASSMTGGYQPQHF TGTGCCAGCAGTATGACAGGGGGCTATCAGCCCCAGCATTTT
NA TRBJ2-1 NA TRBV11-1 CASSPSVGVSYNEQFF TGTGCCAGCAGCCCTAGCGTGGGTGTCTCCTACAATGAGCAGTTCTTC
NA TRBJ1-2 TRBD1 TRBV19 CASTPFVGTESYGYTF TGTGCCAGTACCCCTTTTGTTGGGACAGAAAGCTATGGCTACACCTTC
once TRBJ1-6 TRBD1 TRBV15 CATSRGDRVYSPLHF TGTGCCACCAGCAGAGGGGACAGGGTGTATTCACCCCTCCACTTT
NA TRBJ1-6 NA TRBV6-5 CASGSSYNSPLHF TGTGCCAGCGGTAGCTCCTATAATTCACCCCTCCACTTT